These 32 T cell receptor beta chains came from one sample sequenced in a study of blood T cells in healthy people across ages. A second roughly 6 to 11 cycle PCR used barcoded and J-beta primers. TCRdb passed the 5' RACE reads through MiXCR, listing each CDR3 protein once. This table holds about 1.8 million distinct CDR3 sequences, around half found once. The specimen sequenced was blood. These receptors originate from a woman between 35 and 50 years old in good health.

There are a few counts of this clonotype. V usage is TRBV12-3 or TRBV12-4 and J usage is TRBJ1-5; a possible D gene is TRBD1 (6 bases). V lost 5 bases to trimming and J lost 4 bases, with 9 bases between them. The CDR3 extends over 13 amino acids. CDR3 loop: CASSGQLNQPQHF. The CDR3 DNA follows: TGTGCCAGCAGTGGACAGCTTAATCAGCCCCAGCATTTT.

The chain couples TRBV6-5 to TRBJ1-1; D unresolved. V was pared by 0 bases and J by 0 bases, with 5 bases between. This CDR3 region has 14 residues. The germline CDR1 and CDR2 sequences are MNHEY and SVGAGI. CDR3 in amino acids: CASSYSVVNTEAFF. The DNA of the CDR3 is TGTGCCAGCAGTTACTCGGTCGTGAACACTGAAGCTTTCTTT.

This clonotype has a handful of counts. The V gene is TRBV7-2, the J gene TRBJ1-2; D not certain. Germline V gives CDR1 SGHTA, CDR2 FQGNSA. V was pared by 5 bases and J by 5 bases, with 9 bases between. This CDR3 spans 12 amino acids. The CDR3 loop reads CASSPDLYGYTF. CDR3 bases: TGTGCCAGCAGCCCGGATCTTTATGGCTACACCTTC.

The chain is built from TRBV7-2 and TRBJ1-2; D unresolved. Trimming took 1 base from V and 6 from J, leaving 15 bases between them. CDR3 length equals 15 residues. The V gene's germline CDR1 is SGHTA and CDR2 FQGNSA. The chain's CDR3 is CASSLEAHRNNGYTF. CDR3 DNA: TGTGCCAGCAGCTTAGAGGCTCATCGAAATAATGGCTACACCTTC. Full variable domain (remainder filled in from reference TRBV7-2 and TRBJ1-2): GAGVSQSPSNKVTEKGKDVELRCDPISGHTALYWYRQSLGQGLEFLIYFQGNSAPDKSGLPSDRFSAERTGGSVSTLTIQRTQQEDSAVYLCASSLEAHRNNGYTFGSGTRLTVV.

The rearrangement uses TRBV25-1 and TRBJ2-7, with D hard to call. This CDR3 comprises 14 residues. The germline gives CDR1 MGHDK, CDR2 SYGVNS. The germline V and J ends were trimmed by 4 bases and 5 bases, with 15 bases remaining between them. This CDR3 reads CASSVSVGPNEQYF. In DNA form, the CDR3 reads TGTGCCAGCAGTGTCTCAGTGGGTCCAAACGAGCAGTACTTC.

The chain carries TRBV14 and TRBJ2-3; D call uncertain. Trimming removed 1 base at V and 3 bases at J, with 5 bases between. CDR1 is SGHDN, CDR2 FVKESK, per germline. CDR3 length: 13 amino acids. In DNA form, the CDR3 reads TGTGCCAGCAGCCAAGGAATAACAGATACGCAGTATTTT. This encodes CASSQGITDTQYF.

This clonotype was seen only a few times. The J gene is TRBJ1-2, the V gene TRBV6-2 or TRBV6-3; D possibly corresponds to TRBD1 (5 bases). Trimming shortened V by 5 bases and J by 2 bases, and 15 bases separated the two germline ends. Germline V gives CDR1 MNHEY, CDR2 SVGEGT. The length of the CDR3 is 15 residues. The CDR3 loop is CASSTPGTANYGYTF. The DNA of the CDR3 is TGTGCCAGCAGTACACCGGGGACCGCGAACTATGGCTACACCTTC.

This clonotype appeared many times. The chain uses TRBV6-5 and TRBJ2-5; D unresolved. Germline values: CDR1 MNHEY, CDR2 SVGAGI. CDR3 length equals 13 residues. V gave up 9 bases and J gave up 4 bases, with 15 bases separating them. CDR3 sequence: CARSTWRSETQYF. In DNA, the CDR3 is TGTGCCAGGTCTACCTGGCGGTCAGAGACCCAGTACTTC.

The CDR3 DNA reads as TGTGCCAGCAGCTTAAGGGCGGGAGGGGACACTGAAGCTTTCTTT. This translates into CASSLRAGGDTEAFF. V gene TRBV7-9 combines with J gene TRBJ1-1; a weak D match, TRBD1 (5 bases). The germline gives CDR1 SEHNR, CDR2 FQNEAQ (reference sequence). Between the trimmed V and J ends, which lost 2 bases and 3 bases, there was a span of 13 bases. The CDR3 contains 15 residues.

In this sample, this clonotype turned up a few times. The chain carries TRBV6-2 or TRBV6-3 and TRBJ1-1; maybe TRBD1 (5 bases). V lost 6 bases and J lost 1, with 9 bases in between. The length of the CDR3 is 13 residues. The germline CDR1 and CDR2 sequences are MNHEY and SVGEGT. The CDR3 region has the DNA TGTGCCAGCAGGAGGGACGGGAACACTGAAGCTTTCTTT. This translates into CASRRDGNTEAFF.

The V gene is TRBV6-2 or TRBV6-3, the J gene TRBJ2-7, with D perhaps matching TRBD1 (5 bases). Germline V gives CDR1 MNHEY, CDR2 SVGEGT. V shed 5 bases and J shed 1 base, with 12 bases lying between them. The CDR3 is 14 amino acids. The CDR3 DNA reads TGTGCCAGCAGTGACGGACAACGATCCTACGAGCAGTACTTC. It yields the protein CASSDGQRSYEQYF.

The V call is TRBV29-1, the J call TRBJ1-5, with D tentatively TRBD1 (5 bases). V was shortened by 6 bases and J by 7 bases, with 16 bases between the two germline ends. The CDR3 totals 13 residues. CDR1 and CDR2 from the germline V gene are SQVTM and ANQGSEA. For the CDR3, the DNA is TGCAGCGTCAATACAGGCATCGGACAGCCCCAGCATTTT. Translating it yields CSVNTGIGQPQHF. Drawing the rest from reference TRBV29-1 and TRBJ1-5, the complete variable domain is SAVISQKPSRDICQRGTSLTIQCQVDSQVTMMFWYRQQPGQSLTLIATANQGSEATYESGFVIDKFPISRPNLTFSTLTVSNMSPEDSSIYLCSVNTGIGQPQHFGDGTRLSIL.

This clonotype was picked up a small number of times. The rearrangement uses TRBV6-5 and TRBJ2-5; D possibly uses TRBD1 or TRBD2 (5 bases each). V lost 5 bases and J 1 base, leaving 14 bases between the germline ends. This CDR3 is built from 15 residues. CDR1 and CDR2 from the germline V gene are MNHEY and SVGAGI. The CDR3 sequence: CASSPQGPTQETQYF. The CDR3 DNA sequence: TGTGCCAGCAGTCCTCAGGGACCCACCCAAGAGACCCAGTACTTC.

The chain has TRBV7-9 and TRBJ1-2; the D gene is possibly TRBD1 (5 bases). The CDR3 is 18 residues long. Germline loops: CDR1 SEHNR, CDR2 FQNEAQ (reference sequence). V was cut by 1 base and J by 4 bases, with 22 bases left in between. DNA of the CDR3: TGTGCCAGCAGCTTAGGAGGGGCAGTTCTTCCGGACCCCTATGGCTACACCTTC. It is translated as CASSLGGAVLPDPYGYTF.

The chain carries TRBV6-5 and TRBJ2-5; 11 bases line up with TRBD2. Germline-derived CDR1 and CDR2 are MNHEY and SVGAGI. V shed 6 bases and J 6 bases; nucleotides not matched to a gene: 9. The CDR3 consists of 15 residues. CDR3 loop: CASSPTSGGRQTQYF. The CDR3 DNA is TGTGCCAGCAGCCCCACTAGCGGGGGCCGACAGACCCAGTACTTC.

As regards this clonotype: A junction boundary mismatches the germline segment, possibly from a read error. In DNA form, the CDR3 reads TGTGCCACCAGTAATAAGGGACATGCGGTGGGCTGCACCTTC. It yields the protein CATSNKGHAVGCTF. The rearrangement uses TRBV24-1 and TRBJ1-2, with D possibly being TRBD1 (6 bases). The CDR3 is made up of 14 amino acids. Germline CDR1 is KGHDR and CDR2 is SFDVKD.

The table lists this clonotype with a few counts. The chain uses TRBV13 and TRBJ2-4; TRBD2 matches at 10 bases. The J call may not be correct, given that the DNA end is closer to TRBJ2-7. From germline, CDR1 is PRHDT and CDR2 FYEKMQ (reference sequence). CDR3 length: 16 amino acids. The DNA of the CDR3 is TGTGCCAGCAGCTGGGCTAGCGGGGGAGATGACTACGAGCAGTACTTC. It is translated as CASSWASGGDDYEQYF.

The CDR3 sequence is CASSLASGRNQFF. The CDR3 nucleotides read TGTGCCAGCAGCTTAGCGTCGGGGAGGAATCAGTTCTTC. The V call is TRBV7-2, the J call TRBJ2-1; D is possibly TRBD2 (6 bases). V lost 0 bases, J lost 13 bases, and 13 bases lay in between. CDR1 SGHTA and CDR2 FQGNSA come from the germline V gene. The CDR3 loop spans 13 amino acids.

This clonotype was observed a handful of times. The chain carries TRBV3-1 and TRBJ2-3, with D perhaps TRBD1 (5 bases). V was trimmed by 0 bases and J by 7 bases, leaving 11 bases between them. The CDR3 totals 14 residues. The germline V gene has CDR1 LGHDT and CDR2 YNNKEL (reference sequence). As DNA, the CDR3 is TGTGCCAGCAGCCAAGATAGGGCAGGGTATACGCAGTATTTT. Its protein is CASSQDRAGYTQYF.

For this clonotype: The junction and the germline gene differ at one end; a read error may be behind it. The V call is TRBV28, the J call TRBJ2-7; 9 nucleotides line up with TRBD1. The CDR3 covers 13 residues. In germline, CDR1 is MDHEN, CDR2 SYDVKM. The CDR3 spells CASSTGGAYERYF. CDR3 bases: TGTGCCAGCAGTACAGGGGGCGCCTACGAGCGGTACTTC.

J is TRBJ2-1 and V is TRBV6-2 or TRBV6-3; D is unresolved. Trimming cost V 6 bases and J 4 bases, with 19 bases left between them. The CDR3 covers 16 residues. Germline values: CDR1 MNHEY, CDR2 SVGEGT. The CDR3 loop is CASRANIGVRYNEQFF. The CDR3 DNA sequence: TGTGCCAGCAGAGCGAACATAGGTGTTAGATACAATGAGCAGTTCTTC.

This clonotype was counted only a few times. The chain combines TRBV7-2 with TRBJ2-5, with 10 bases lining up with TRBD2. The V and J ends lost 8 bases and 5 bases, in that order; junction bases with no gene match: 11. The germline V gene encodes CDR1 SGHTA and CDR2 FQGNSA. The CDR3 has 15 residues. Here the CDR3 DNA reads TGTGCCAGCCGCCCCAGCGGGGGGGGTCTGGAGACCCAGTACTTC. It yields the protein CASRPSGGGLETQYF.

The chain combines TRBV20-1 with TRBJ2-3, with 14 bases fitting TRBD2. J gave up 5 bases and V 4 bases, and 5 bases lay outside the gene matches. Germline V gives CDR1 DFQATT, CDR2 SNEGSKA (reference sequence). CDR3 length: 15 residues. CDR3 bases: TGCAGTGCTAAGAGACTAGCGGGGGGGCAAGATACGCAGTATTTT. This codes for CSAKRLAGGQDTQYF.

The rearrangement links TRBV6-1 to TRBJ1-6, with 8 bases lining up with TRBD1. In germline, CDR1 is MNHNS, CDR2 SASEGT. V dropped 7 bases and J dropped 9; count of bases not matched to a gene: 8. The CDR3 covers 14 residues. CDR3 sequence reads: CASNQGADRSPLHF. The CDR3 nucleotides read TGTGCCAGCAACCAGGGGGCCGATCGTTCACCCCTCCACTTT.

The chain recombines TRBV6-1 with TRBJ1-2; 8 nucleotides match TRBD1. Germline CDR1 reads MNHNS; CDR2 reads SASEGT. This CDR3 has 17 amino acids. V shed 2 bases, J shed 0 bases, and the junction held 8 bases outside the gene matches. In DNA form, the CDR3 reads TGTGCCAGCAGTGAAAATCTCCCGGGACAGGCTAACTATGGCTACACCTTC. Protein sequence: CASSENLPGQANYGYTF.

This chain links TRBV12-3 or TRBV12-4 with TRBJ1-2, with D hard to call. V was shortened by 5 bases and J by 8 bases, with 12 bases between the two germline ends. The CDR3 covers 12 residues. CDR3 DNA: TGTGCCAGCAGTGAGACCCCACGGGGCTACACCTTC. It codes for CASSETPRGYTF.

The rearrangement joins TRBV6-5 to TRBJ2-5; 7 bases match TRBD1. V dropped 2 bases and J dropped 1; count of bases not matched to a gene: 7. Looked up from germline, CDR1 is MNHEY and CDR2 is SVGAGI. The CDR3 is 16 amino acids. For the CDR3, the DNA is TGTGCCAGCAGTTACGGGGACAGAAGTATCCAAGAGACCCAGTACTTC. The encoded protein is CASSYGDRSIQETQYF.

This clonotype has a handful of counts. This chain joins TRBV7-2 and TRBJ2-7, with D maybe TRBD2 (5 bases). The length of the CDR3 is 14 residues. V gave up 9 bases and J gave up 2 bases, with 17 bases separating them. Per the germline V gene, CDR1 is SGHTA and CDR2 is FQGNSA. This CDR3 reads CASKVRTPAYEQYF. The CDR3 nucleotides are TGTGCCAGTAAGGTTAGGACTCCCGCCTACGAGCAGTACTTC.

V usage is TRBV12-3 or TRBV12-4 and J usage is TRBJ1-5; TRBD1 aligns across 8 bases. The CDR3 is made up of 15 amino acids. V shed 2 bases and J 6 bases; nucleotides not matched to a gene: 6. The CDR3 spells CASSLQGAVAQPQHF. The CDR3 DNA follows: TGTGCCAGCAGTTTACAGGGGGCGGTTGCTCAGCCCCAGCATTTT.

This chain links TRBV12-3 or TRBV12-4 with TRBJ2-1; TRBD2 might be the D (5 bases). The CDR3 covers 14 residues. V gave up 5 bases and J gave up 7 bases, with 15 bases separating them. CDR3 region: CASSRSPSGNEQFF. The DNA of the CDR3 is TGTGCCAGCAGTCGCTCCCCATCGGGGAATGAGCAGTTCTTC.

The gene calls are TRBV7-2 and TRBJ2-5; 9 nucleotides agree with TRBD2. J gave up 5 bases and V 3 bases, and 13 bases lay outside the gene matches. CDR1 and CDR2 (germline): SGHTA, FQGNSA. This CDR3 is built from 17 residues. The CDR3 DNA sequence: TGTGCCAGCAGCTTCGCAGTCCTAGCGGGGTCCGCGGAGACCCAGTACTTC. Protein product: CASSFAVLAGSAETQYF.

The gene calls are TRBV6-5 and TRBJ1-5; D is unclear. Germline CDR1 and CDR2: MNHEY and SVGAGI. The CDR3 has 15 residues. Trimming stripped 3 bases from V and 2 bases from J, with 11 bases between. The CDR3, as DNA: TGTGCCAGCAGTTATGAGTGGAATGGCAATCAGCCCCAGCATTTT. Protein sequence: CASSYEWNGNQPQHF.